What follows are 21 T cell receptor beta chains derived from one specimen sequenced in a study of identical twins. One entry per CDR3 protein results from TCRdb running MiXCR on the 5' RACE reads. This table has under 250,000 distinct CDR3 sequences, about 7.5% appearing once. A further study also used this sample, focusing on yellow fever vaccine responses in identical twins.

What was sequenced was memory (CD45RO+) T cells sorted from blood. The receptors come from a woman in her late teens or twenties in good health.

This clonotype has ten or more counts. The V and J genes are TRBV28 and TRBJ2-7, with 8 bases that match TRBD1. Germline CDR1 is MDHEN and CDR2 is SYDVKM. This CDR3 region has 16 residues. Germline trimming cut 2 bases from V and 4 bases from J; bases unmatched to any gene: 10. This chain's CDR3 is CASSLRSQGARYEQYF. As DNA, the CDR3 is TGTGCCAGCAGTTTAAGGTCCCAGGGGGCGAGGTACGAGCAGTACTTC. The full variable domain, completed using reference TRBV28 and TRBJ2-7, is DVKVTQSSRYLVKRTGEKVFLECVQDMDHENMFWYRQDPGLGLRLIYFSYDVKMKEKGDIPEGYSVSREKKERFSLILESASTNQTSMYLCASSLRSQGARYEQYFGPGTRLTVT.

This clonotype has ten or more counts. The rearrangement links TRBV10-2 to TRBJ2-5; 9 bases are a match to TRBD1. Germline V gives CDR1 WSHSY, CDR2 SAAADI. This CDR3 has 13 amino acids. With V trimmed by 8 bases and J by 2 bases, 3 bases remained unmatched. The chain's CDR3 is CASHGTGQETQYF. CDR3 DNA sequence: TGCGCCAGCCACGGGACAGGGCAAGAGACCCAGTACTTC.

This chain uses TRBV30 with TRBJ2-3, with a possible D match to TRBD1 (5 bases). Germline CDR1 is GTSNPN and CDR2 is SVGIG (reference sequence). The germline V and J ends were trimmed by 3 bases and 7 bases, with 14 bases remaining between them. This CDR3 has 13 amino acids. CDR3: CAWRNTGSYTQYF. The CDR3, as DNA: TGTGCCTGGAGGAACACAGGCTCATATACGCAGTATTTT.

In this sample, this clonotype turned up many times. The chain uses TRBV20-1 and TRBJ1-5; possible D gene TRBD1, 5 bases. CDR1 DFQATT and CDR2 SNEGSKA come from the germline V gene (reference sequence). The CDR3 has 14 amino acids. V gave up 3 bases and J gave up 1 base, with 10 bases separating them. This CDR3 is CSASSGQSNQPQHF. The DNA for the CDR3 is TGCAGTGCTAGCTCAGGACAAAGCAATCAGCCCCAGCATTTT.

The chain combines TRBV6-5 with TRBJ2-5, with D maybe TRBD1 (5 bases). Germline loops: CDR1 MNHEY, CDR2 SVGAGI. Trimming pared 2 bases from V and 0 bases from J, leaving 13 bases between. The CDR3 runs to 16 residues. The CDR3 DNA reads TGTGCCAGCAGTTACCGGAAGACAGCGTACCAAGAGACCCAGTACTTC. Protein product: CASSYRKTAYQETQYF.

Only a few counts were recorded for this clonotype. The chain links TRBV30 to TRBJ1-2, with 9 bases aligning to TRBD1. The CDR3 has 15 residues. V was clipped by 5 bases and J by 2 bases; unmatched bases: 9. Germline lookup yields CDR1 GTSNPN and CDR2 SVGIG (reference sequence). The CDR3 spells CAWALWGTGNYGYTF. As DNA, the CDR3 is TGTGCCTGGGCACTTTGGGGGACAGGGAACTATGGCTACACCTTC.

This clonotype came up many times. This chain links TRBV5-1 with TRBJ2-3; tentative D call: TRBD2 (6 bases). The CDR3 runs to 14 residues. The V gene's germline CDR1 is SGHRS and CDR2 YFSETQ. Trimming removed 7 bases from V and 2 bases from J, with 14 bases in between. The CDR3 DNA reads TGCGCCAGCCTCCGGGGGTCCGACACAGATACGCAGTATTTT. Protein product: CASLRGSDTDTQYF.

This clonotype was seen more than once but under ten times. V and J are TRBV7-2 and TRBJ1-6; 7 positions match TRBD1. Germline-derived CDR1 and CDR2 are SGHTA and FQGNSA. The CDR3 runs to 15 residues. V lost 8 bases to trimming and J lost 6 bases; unmatched junction nucleotides: 10. The CDR3 is CASGQQGPGNSPLHF. CDR3 DNA sequence: TGTGCCAGCGGACAACAGGGGCCGGGTAATTCACCCCTCCACTTT. The complete variable domain, with remaining parts taken from reference TRBV7-2 and TRBJ1-6, reads GAGVSQSPSNKVTEKGKDVELRCDPISGHTALYWYRQSLGQGLEFLIYFQGNSAPDKSGLPSDRFSAERTGGSVSTLTIQRTQQEDSAVYLCASGQQGPGNSPLHFGNGTRLTVT.

The chain combines TRBV2 with TRBJ2-5, with D perhaps TRBD2 (6 bases). The CDR3 runs to 15 residues. Germline V lookup: CDR1 SNHLY, CDR2 FYNNEI. V gave up 7 bases and J gave up 4 bases, with 19 bases separating them. The CDR3 loop reads CASTGTETIGETQYF. CDR3 sequence (DNA): TGTGCCAGCACCGGGACTGAGACGATTGGAGAGACCCAGTACTTC. Full variable domain (outside the CDR3, taken from reference TRBV2 and TRBJ2-5): EPEVTQTPSHQVTQMGQEVILRCVPISNHLYFYWYRQILGQKVEFLVSFYNNEISEKSEIFDDQFSVERPDGSNFTLKIRSTKLEDSAMYFCASTGTETIGETQYFGPGTRLLVL.

This clonotype was found a few times. The chain has TRBV5-4 and TRBJ2-2; D is unresolved. With 0 bases removed from V and 5 bases from J, the gap between germline ends came to 14 bases. In germline, CDR1 is SGHNT, CDR2 YYREEE (reference sequence). This CDR3 region has 16 residues. The CDR3 is CASSLGAGTKTGELFF. The CDR3, as DNA: TGTGCCAGCAGCTTGGGGGCAGGAACTAAAACCGGGGAGCTGTTTTTT.

The sample holds a few counts of this clonotype. The rearrangement uses TRBV11-3 and TRBJ2-1, with D tentatively TRBD2 (5 bases). The CDR3 extends over 12 amino acids. CDR1 is SGHNT, CDR2 YENEEA, per germline. The V gene lost 4 bases and the J gene lost 8 bases, with 9 bases spanning the gap. CDR3 nucleotides: TGTGCCAGCAGCTCCTTGAGGGATGAGCAGTTCTTC. Translating gives CASSSLRDEQFF. Based on the CDR3 plus reference TRBV11-3 and TRBJ2-1, the full variable domain is EAGVVQSPRYKIIEKKQPVAFWCNPISGHNTLYWYLQNLGQGPELLIRYENEEAVDDSQLPKDRFSAERLKGVDSTLKIQPAELGDSAVYLCASSSLRDEQFFGPGTRLTVL.

This clonotype was recorded many times. CDR3 nucleotide sequence: TGTGCCAGCAGCGCAACGGGCAACTACGAGCAGCAGTACTTC. It translates to CASSATGNYEQQYF. The chain combines TRBV7-2 with TRBJ2-7; no reliable D call. Germline loops: CDR1 SGHTA, CDR2 FQGNSA. Trimming removed 5 bases from V and 8 bases from J, with 19 bases in between. The CDR3 spans 14 residues.

The table lists this clonotype with many counts. V and J are TRBV7-2 and TRBJ1-2; D not resolved. CDR1 and CDR2 (germline): SGHTA, FQGNSA. Trimming left V 4 bases short and J 2 bases short, with 2 bases between. The CDR3 spans 11 residues. The DNA for the CDR3 is TGTGCCAGCAGCTACAACTATGGCTACACCTTC. It is translated as CASSYNYGYTF.

In its sample, this clonotype was seen a few times. This sequence joins TRBV27 and TRBJ2-1, with a tentative D call TRBD2 (5 bases). Trimming cost V 1 base and J 5 bases, with 12 bases left between them. This CDR3 region has 15 residues. CDR1 is MNHEY and CDR2 is SMNVEV in the germline V gene (reference sequence). CDR3 protein: CASSLYIQTNNEQFF. The DNA for the CDR3 is TGTGCCAGCAGTTTATACATACAGACTAACAATGAGCAGTTCTTC.

The V call is TRBV28, the J call TRBJ2-1; D perhaps matches TRBD1 (5 bases). Germline CDR1 is MDHEN and CDR2 is SYDVKM. V dropped 7 bases and J dropped 0 bases, with 13 bases sitting between them. The CDR3 is 15 amino acids. The CDR3 loop reads CASNSGWSSYNEQFF. CDR3 sequence (DNA): TGTGCCAGCAACTCAGGGTGGAGCTCCTACAATGAGCAGTTCTTC.

Ten or more counts support this clonotype. The CDR3 DNA is TGCGCCAGCAGCTTGGAAGGCGGGAGAGGCCACGAGCAGTACTTC. Its translation: CASSLEGGRGHEQYF. This rearrangement joins TRBV5-1 to TRBJ2-7, with TRBD2 identical over 7 bases. Per germline, CDR1 SGHRS and CDR2 YFSETQ. With V trimmed by 0 bases and J by 5 bases, 8 bases remained unmatched. This CDR3 has 15 amino acids.

There are many counts of this clonotype. The V gene is TRBV6-2 or TRBV6-3, the J gene TRBJ2-6, with 7 positions matching TRBD2. V lost 2 bases to trimming and J lost 0 bases; unmatched junction nucleotides: 7. CDR3 length: 18 residues. The germline V gene encodes CDR1 MNHEY and CDR2 SVGEGT. The CDR3 DNA reads TGTGCCAGCAGTTACGCCGGGACTAAGAGCTCTGGGGCCAACGTCCTGACTTTC. Its protein product is CASSYAGTKSSGANVLTF.

J is TRBJ2-2 and V is TRBV9, with 11 bases aligning to TRBD2. Germline CDR1 and CDR2: SGDLS and YYNGEE. V dropped 4 bases and J dropped 4; count of bases not matched to a gene: 9. This CDR3 has 17 amino acids. The CDR3 DNA reads as TGTGCCAGCAGCCCTATAGCGGGGGGGCTAGGCACCGGGGAGCTGTTTTTT. It encodes CASSPIAGGLGTGELFF.

This clonotype has just a few counts. The CDR3 nucleotides are TGTGCCACCAGTCCGCACGGACAGGGCGGAGGCACAGATACGCAGTATTTT. This encodes CATSPHGQGGGTDTQYF. The rearrangement uses TRBV24-1 and TRBJ2-3, with TRBD1 identical over 8 bases. CDR1 is KGHDR, CDR2 SFDVKD, per germline. There are 17 residues in the CDR3. Germline trimming cut 6 bases from V and 1 base from J; bases unmatched to any gene: 11.

This clonotype came up many times. The chain joins TRBV12-3 or TRBV12-4 to TRBJ1-5; 8 bases map to TRBD1. The CDR3 length is 15 residues. V trimming: 5 bases; J trimming: 0 bases; junction bases outside the gene matches: 3. This chain's CDR3 is CASSTGQVSNQPQHF. As DNA, the CDR3 is TGTGCCAGCAGTACGGGACAGGTTAGCAATCAGCCCCAGCATTTT.

The rearrangement joins TRBV10-3 to TRBJ2-3; TRBD2 might be the D (6 bases). The CDR3 is 15 residues long. With 7 bases removed from V and 0 bases from J, the gap between germline ends came to 14 bases. Germline values: CDR1 ENHRY, CDR2 SYGVKD. CDR3 nucleotides: TGTGCCATCACCTCCTTAGCGGATAGCACAGATACGCAGTATTTT. This gives the protein CAITSLADSTDTQYF.